Sequencing of this TCR beta chain was carried out in a study of shared clonotypes between healthy human individuals. The germline CDR1 and CDR2 sequences are LNHDA and SQIVND (reference sequence). Trimming removed 1 base from V and 2 bases from J; junction bases left unmatched: 8. The CDR3 is 17 amino acids. The authors ran unsorted PBMC replicate PCRs on approximately 300 ng DNA, approximately 30,000 T cell genomes. Measured with immunoSEQ multiplex PCR; TCRdb has only the in-frame clones, and not every one. The repertoire holds about 520,000 clones, roughly 80% seen once, with more than 10% in the top ten.

Sequenced sample: PBMCs. This sequence was found in a woman in her forties in good health. Some clones in this sample may be carry-over from other donors' samples. The chain employs TRBV19 and TRBJ2-7; 10 nucleotides match TRBD2. The CDR3 nucleotides are TGTGCCAGTAGTATAGGACTAGCGGGTCGAAGAACCTACGAGCAGTACTTC. It translates to CASSIGLAGRRTYEQYF.